Many counts were recorded for the clone carrying this T cell receptor (beta chain). These data come from a study of T cells after yellow fever vaccination. The V gene's germline CDR1 is SEHNR and CDR2 FQNEAQ (reference sequence). This CDR3 comprises 13 residues. Between the trimmed V and J ends, which lost 5 bases and 8 bases, there was a span of 13 bases. TCRdb independently ran MiXCR on the 5' RACE reads; one entry per CDR3 protein. The sample yields over 45,000 distinct CDR3 sequences, approximately 7% seen once. V and J are TRBV7-9 and TRBJ2-1; unclear D gene. This TCR derives from a young man who received the YFV17D yellow fever vaccine. The material sequenced was CD8+ T cells sorted from PBMCs, taken on the day of the first yellow fever vaccination. CDR3 protein: CASSPPTVHEQFF. The CDR3 DNA is TGTGCCAGCAGCCCCCCGACTGTCCATGAGCAGTTCTTC.